Shown below are 8 T cell receptor beta chains from a single sample sequenced in a study of T cell responses to AZD1222 COVID-19 vaccine. The assay was immunoSEQ multiplex PCR, and TCRdb's table has in-frame clones only and misses some. The sample records 85,000 to 130,000 clones, approximately 86% being singletons. The input for sequencing was peripheral blood, taken 28 days after the second dose of the MenACWY control vaccine. The source of these receptors is an adult who received the MenACWY meningococcal vaccine as a control.

The V gene is TRBV24-1, the J gene TRBJ1-1; 7 bases line up with TRBD1. Germline V lookup: CDR1 KGHDR, CDR2 SFDVKD. V gave up 7 bases and J gave up 5 bases; unmatched junction bases: 12. This CDR3 region has 15 residues. The CDR3 nucleotides read TGTGCCACCAGCCCTACAGGGGTTGTGGGGACTGAAGCTTTCTTT. This gives the protein CATSPTGVVGTEAFF.

The chain couples TRBV4-2 to TRBJ1-4; possible D gene TRBD1, 5 bases. CDR1 and CDR2 (germline): LGHNA, YNFKEQ. The CDR3 is made up of 14 amino acids. V was cut by 10 bases and J by 5 bases, with 17 bases left in between. The CDR3 DNA reads as TGTGCCACCCGGCGGGGGGAGAGGAATGAAAAACTGTTTTTT. Encoded protein: CATRRGERNEKLFF.

The rearrangement uses TRBV4-1 and TRBJ2-7, with TRBD2 as a possible D gene (5 bases). Germline CDR1 is MGHRA and CDR2 is YSYEKL. V was shortened by 0 bases and J by 5 bases, with 20 bases between the two germline ends. There are 17 residues in the CDR3. The CDR3 sequence is CASSQDTRPRAFNEQYF. DNA for the CDR3: TGCGCCAGCAGCCAAGATACGAGACCGAGGGCGTTTAACGAGCAGTACTTC.

This clone was seen more than once but under ten times. The rearrangement uses TRBV4-1 and TRBJ2-7, with 11 bases aligning to TRBD1. With 2 bases clipped from V and 7 bases from J, the junction kept 10 bases outside the gene matches. The V gene's germline CDR1 is MGHRA and CDR2 YSYEKL. CDR3 length: 16 residues. CDR3 nucleotide sequence: TGCGCCAGCAGCCAACAATTCGGGGACAGGGGGAGTGAGCAGTACTTC. This gives the protein CASSQQFGDRGSEQYF.

This chain's CDR3 is CASSERTDPYGYTF. Here the CDR3 DNA reads TGTGCCAGCTCTGAGAGGACTGACCCCTATGGCTACACCTTC. The genes are TRBV18 and TRBJ1-2, with D unresolved. V was shortened by 6 bases and J by 4 bases, with 15 bases between the two germline ends. The CDR3 contains 14 residues. Germline V gene lookup returns CDR1 KGHSH and CDR2 LQKENI.

The V gene is TRBV25-1, the J gene TRBJ1-4; maybe TRBD1 (5 bases). The V gene lost 2 bases and the J gene lost 4 bases, with 8 bases spanning the gap. This CDR3 contains 14 residues. The germline CDR1 and CDR2 sequences are MGHDK and SYGVNS. CDR3 nucleotide sequence: TGTGCCAGCAGTGAAGCCGGGGGTAATGAAAAACTGTTTTTT. This sequence encodes CASSEAGGNEKLFF.

The CDR3 nucleotides are TGTGCCAGCAGCTTTACAGGGGAGCAAGATACGCAGTATTTT. It codes for CASSFTGEQDTQYF. The chain couples TRBV7-3 to TRBJ2-3; 7 bases are shared with TRBD1. The CDR3 contains 14 residues. Trimming at V came to 3 bases and at J to 5 bases, leaving 5 bases not matched to a gene. The germline V gene has CDR1 SGHTA and CDR2 FQGTGA.

V is TRBV7-6 and J is TRBJ1-4; D is ambiguous. Germline V gene lookup returns CDR1 SGHVS and CDR2 FNYEAQ. The CDR3 sequence is 16 residues long. V was shortened by 4 bases and J by 0 bases, with 12 bases between the two germline ends. The CDR3 sequence: CASSSGSYATNEKLFF. The CDR3 DNA reads TGTGCCAGCAGCTCCGGCAGCTATGCAACTAATGAAAAACTGTTTTTT.